This T cell receptor (beta chain) appears in the sequencing data of a study of Tregs in tolerant kidney transplant recipients. Study as a whole: Recipients received nonmyeloablative bone marrow transplants from related graft donors, with transient mixed chimerism.

CFSE-labeled recipient PBMCs were cultured 5 to 7 days with irradiated graft donor PBMCs, then FACS-sorted. Trimming took 6 bases from V and 7 from J, leaving 15 bases between them. Germline values: CDR1 DFQATT, CDR2 SNEGSKA (reference sequence). This CDR3 region has 12 residues. Some clones are missing from TCRdb's copy, which holds only in-frame ones; the method was immunoSEQ multiplex PCR. Its clone listing holds some 2,200 clones. Remarks on this clone: Its antigen remains unknown. Sequencing ends 3 residues short of the CDR3 end; the germline J gene provides the rest.

Study outcomes and limitations: Some patients' samples used different primers over time, so nucleotide sequences weren't comparable. Activated donor B cell expansion appeared to reveal the most relevant donor-specific TCRbeta repertoire.

The sequence derives from a human patient who received a combined kidney and bone marrow transplant. Source: CD4+ T cells from blood cultured with allogeneic cells, taken before the transplant. V and J are TRBV20-1 and TRBJ1-1; no firm D call. The CDR3 spells CSAPPTGNEAFF. Partial CDR3 DNA: TGCAGTGCGCCTCCGACGGGGAATGAA.